This T cell receptor beta chain stems from a study of T cell responses to AZD1222 COVID-19 vaccine. Whole-study findings and limits: Repertoire sampling occurred only after the peak T cell response. The donors showed a predominance of white British ancestry and of females, with possible underestimation of clonal diversity. Distributed over spike, vaccine-associated CD4 TCRs predominated at 160-218 and 743-854.

Comments on this clone: What it binds is unknown.

Germline CDR1 and CDR2: SGHDT and YYEEEE. V lost 0 bases, J lost 4 bases, and 6 bases stayed unmatched. This CDR3 region has 15 residues. Some clones are missing from TCRdb's copy, which holds only in-frame ones; the method was immunoSEQ multiplex PCR. Of approximately 220,000 clones in the sample, under 95% were seen once. The V gene is TRBV5-6, the J gene TRBJ1-2; 7 bases align to TRBD1. This TCR came from an adult in good health. Specimen: peripheral blood, collected on day 0 of MenACWY control vaccination. CDR3 DNA: TGTGCCAGCAGCTTGGTTCAGGGGGGTAGCTATGGCTACACCTTC. Translated, it gives CASSLVQGGSYGYTF.